One and the same sample provided the 5 T cell receptor beta chains below, sequenced in a study of T-cell reconstitution after alpha-beta-depleted transplantation in children. As it was prepared, the TCRbeta library received unique molecular identifiers. TCRdb itself ran the PCR reads through MiXCR, one entry per CDR3 protein. This sample has 250,000 to 400,000 distinct CDR3 sequences, with approximately 20% found just once. Sequenced material: PBMCs, mostly from graft donor cells, taken 180 days after TCRalphabeta/CD19-depleted stem cell transplant. These receptors originate from a male patient between 5 and 17 years old who had a stem cell transplant for acute lymphoblastic leukemia, so the T cells may come from the graft donor.

Only a few counts were recorded for this clonotype. The J gene is TRBJ1-3, the V gene TRBV12-3 or TRBV12-4, with D maybe TRBD1 (6 bases). The CDR3 has 17 residues. The V gene lost 5 bases and the J gene lost 0 bases, with 17 bases spanning the gap. For the CDR3, the DNA is TGTGCCAGCAGTCCCCGAAGACAGGTATTCTCTGGAAACACCATATATTTT. It translates to CASSPRRQVFSGNTIYF.

This chain connects TRBV12-3 or TRBV12-4 to TRBJ2-5; TRBD2 aligns across 10 bases. The CDR3 sequence is 14 residues long. Trimming took 3 bases from V and 4 from J; bases not matched to a gene: 2. The CDR3 here is CASSLVAGGETQYF. The CDR3 DNA is TGTGCCAGCAGTTTGGTAGCGGGAGGAGAGACCCAGTACTTC.

This clonotype has just a few counts. V and J are TRBV24-1 and TRBJ2-2, with no clear D. Germline CDR1 KGHDR, CDR2 SFDVKD. V lost 0 bases and J 9 bases, leaving 10 bases between the germline ends. The CDR3 length is 14 residues. CDR3 residues: CATSDLQQSRELFF. CDR3 DNA: TGTGCCACCAGTGATTTGCAACAGTCGCGGGAGCTGTTTTTT.

The chain has TRBV11-2 and TRBJ2-2; D is ambiguous. The V and J ends lost 3 bases and 4 bases respectively, with 9 bases between them. This CDR3 region has 14 residues. Germline CDR1 is SGHAT and CDR2 is FQNNGV. Here the CDR3 DNA reads TGTGCCAGCAGCTTCAGGACGGCCACCGGGGAGCTGTTTTTT. It specifies CASSFRTATGELFF.

The chain couples TRBV5-1 to TRBJ2-5; 8 bases agree with TRBD1. CDR1 is SGHRS and CDR2 is YFSETQ in the germline V gene. The CDR3 sequence is 15 residues long. J gave up 5 bases and V 4 bases, and 10 bases lay outside the gene matches. CDR3 sequence reads: CASSTFQGAGETQYF. DNA for the CDR3: TGCGCCAGCAGCACCTTTCAGGGGGCGGGGGAGACCCAGTACTTC.